This TCR beta chain is drawn from a study of blood T cell repertoires in COVID-19. Study in general: Researchers got acute and convalescent COVID-19 samples from the United States, Italy and Spain. Nucleic acid was either cDNA or gDNA, and it came from T cells, B-cell-depleted T cells, or PBMCs.

Produced via immunoSEQ multiplex PCR; TCRdb's table is partial and in-frame only. The sample yields 450,000 or so clones, 90% seen once. Individuals aged about 18 to 89 years were recruited from approximately 22 US areas. This receptor was taken from a man younger than 30 who had recovered from COVID-19. Sequenced material: PBMCs or T cells enriched from blood (not recorded which).

CDR3 loop: CASSKGGQPEAFF. The CDR3 DNA sequence: TGTGCCAGCAGCAAAGGAGGACAGCCTGAAGCTTTCTTT. The chain joins TRBV21-1 to TRBJ1-1; the table names TRBD1, a call not compared with the DNA. TRBV21-1 is labeled a pseudogene. CDR3 length: 13 residues.